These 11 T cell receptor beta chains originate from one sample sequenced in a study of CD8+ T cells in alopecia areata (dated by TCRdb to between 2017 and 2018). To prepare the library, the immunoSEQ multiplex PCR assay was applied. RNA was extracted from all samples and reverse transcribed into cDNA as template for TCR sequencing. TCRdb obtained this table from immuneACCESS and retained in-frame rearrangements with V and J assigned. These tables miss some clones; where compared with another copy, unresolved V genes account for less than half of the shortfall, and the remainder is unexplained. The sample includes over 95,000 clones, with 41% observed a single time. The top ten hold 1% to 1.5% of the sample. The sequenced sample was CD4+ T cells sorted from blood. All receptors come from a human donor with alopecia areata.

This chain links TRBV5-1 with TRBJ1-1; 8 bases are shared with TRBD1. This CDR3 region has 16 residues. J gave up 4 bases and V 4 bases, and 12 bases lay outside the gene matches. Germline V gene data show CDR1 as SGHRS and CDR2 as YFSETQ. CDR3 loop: CASSPGQGRSVTEAFF. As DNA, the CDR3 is TGCGCCAGCAGCCCCGGACAGGGTAGGTCGGTCACTGAAGCTTTCTTT.

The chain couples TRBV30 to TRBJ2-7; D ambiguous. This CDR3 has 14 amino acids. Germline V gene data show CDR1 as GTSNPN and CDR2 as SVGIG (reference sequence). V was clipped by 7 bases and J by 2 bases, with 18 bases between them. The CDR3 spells CAFVPGPHPYEQYF. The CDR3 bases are TGTGCCTTTGTCCCTGGGCCCCACCCCTACGAGCAGTACTTC. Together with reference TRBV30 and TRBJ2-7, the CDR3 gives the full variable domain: SQTIHQWPATLVQPVGSPLSLECTVEGTSNPNLYWYRQAAGRGLQLLFYSVGIGQISSEVPQNLSASRPQDRQFILSSKKLLLSDSGFYLCAFVPGPHPYEQYFGPGTRLTVT.

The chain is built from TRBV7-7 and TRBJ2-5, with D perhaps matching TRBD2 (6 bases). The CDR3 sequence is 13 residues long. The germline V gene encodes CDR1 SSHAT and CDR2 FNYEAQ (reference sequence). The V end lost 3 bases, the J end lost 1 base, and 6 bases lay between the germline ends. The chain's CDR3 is CASSLGGQETQYF. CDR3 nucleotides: TGTGCCAGCAGCTTGGGGGGCCAAGAGACCCAGTACTTC.

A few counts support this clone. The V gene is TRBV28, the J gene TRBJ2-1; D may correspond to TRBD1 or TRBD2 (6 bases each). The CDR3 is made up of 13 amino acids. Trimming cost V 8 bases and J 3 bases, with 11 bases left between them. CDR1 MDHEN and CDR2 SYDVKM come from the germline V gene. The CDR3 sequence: CASSRGVYNEQFF. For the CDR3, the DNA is TGTGCCAGCTCGAGGGGGGTCTACAATGAGCAGTTCTTC.

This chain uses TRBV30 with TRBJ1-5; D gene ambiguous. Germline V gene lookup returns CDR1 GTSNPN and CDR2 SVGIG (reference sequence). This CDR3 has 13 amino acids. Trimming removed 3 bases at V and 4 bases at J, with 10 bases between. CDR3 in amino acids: CAWRSSQNQPQHF. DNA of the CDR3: TGTGCCTGGAGGTCTTCACAGAATCAGCCCCAGCATTTT.

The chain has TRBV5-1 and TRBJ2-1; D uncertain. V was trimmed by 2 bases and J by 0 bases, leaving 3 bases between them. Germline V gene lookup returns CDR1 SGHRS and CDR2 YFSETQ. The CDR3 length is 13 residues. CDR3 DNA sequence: TGCGCCAGCAGCTTCCCCTCCTACAATGAGCAGTTCTTC. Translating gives CASSFPSYNEQFF.

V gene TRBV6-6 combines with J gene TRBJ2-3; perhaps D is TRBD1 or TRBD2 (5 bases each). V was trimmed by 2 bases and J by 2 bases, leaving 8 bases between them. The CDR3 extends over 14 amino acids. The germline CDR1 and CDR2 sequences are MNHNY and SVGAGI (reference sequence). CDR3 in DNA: TGTGCCAGCAGTTACCGGGGACCCACAGATACGCAGTATTTT. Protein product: CASSYRGPTDTQYF.

The CDR3 here is CASSSINRDRDEQFF. DNA of the CDR3: TGTGCCAGCAGCTCCATTAACCGGGACAGGGATGAGCAGTTCTTC. The chain recombines TRBV5-4 with TRBJ2-1, with 9 bases that match TRBD1. With V trimmed by 3 bases and J by 8 bases, 9 bases remained unmatched. The CDR3 sequence is 15 residues long. Germline V gives CDR1 SGHNT, CDR2 YYREEE (reference sequence).

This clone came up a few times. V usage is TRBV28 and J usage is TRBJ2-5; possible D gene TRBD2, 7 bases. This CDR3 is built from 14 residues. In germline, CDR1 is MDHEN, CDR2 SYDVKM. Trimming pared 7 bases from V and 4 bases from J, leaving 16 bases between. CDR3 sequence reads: CASTWGGARETQYF. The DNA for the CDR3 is TGTGCCAGCACCTGGGGGGGGGCTAGAGAGACCCAGTACTTC.

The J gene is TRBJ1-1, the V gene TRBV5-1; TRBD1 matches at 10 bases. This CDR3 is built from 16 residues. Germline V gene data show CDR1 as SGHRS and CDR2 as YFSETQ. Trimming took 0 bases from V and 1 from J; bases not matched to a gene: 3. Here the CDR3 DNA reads TGCGCCAGCAGCTTGGGACAGGGGGCTTGGAACACTGAAGCTTTCTTT. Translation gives CASSLGQGAWNTEAFF.

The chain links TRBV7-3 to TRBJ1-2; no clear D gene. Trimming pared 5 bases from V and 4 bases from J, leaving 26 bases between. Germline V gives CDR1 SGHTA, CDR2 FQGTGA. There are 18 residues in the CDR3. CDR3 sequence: CASSPVGRRRPSLYGYTF. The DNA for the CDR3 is TGTGCCAGCAGCCCCGTCGGCAGGAGGCGGCCCTCTCTCTATGGCTACACCTTC.